This record looks at one TCR beta chain sequence and its context. This entry comes from a study of blood T cell repertoires in COVID-19. Original data processing: Amplification with reference gene primers provided the estimates of nucleated cell counts. Generated by immunoSEQ multiplex PCR, the TCRdb table keeps only in-frame clones and is missing some. V and J calls and clone size are copied from that table; D and trimming were computed from the DNA. The table lists roughly 250,000 clones, roughly 83% of them singletons. Germline V lookup: CDR1 MGHDK, CDR2 SYGVNS. Between the trimmed V and J ends, which lost 5 bases and 7 bases, there was a span of 12 bases. This CDR3 region has 14 residues.

The specimen sequenced was peripheral blood. This chain connects TRBV25-1 to TRBJ1-6; no clear D gene. The TCR originated in a woman in her forties or fifties with acute or convalescent COVID-19. DNA of the CDR3: TGTGCCAGCAGTTTCTCGGGGAACAATTCACCCCTCCACTTT. Protein: CASSFSGNNSPLHF. Together with reference TRBV25-1 and TRBJ1-6, the CDR3 gives the full variable domain: EADIYQTPRYLVIGTGKKITLECSQTMGHDKMYWYQQDPGMELHLIHYSYGVNSTEKGDLSSESTVSRIRTEHFPLTLESARPSHTSQYLCASSFSGNNSPLHFGNGTRLTVT.